This T cell receptor (beta chain) originates from a study of cytomegalovirus exposure and HLA in healthy donors. Study observations and caveats: According to a later analysis, donors in an Asian-associated ancestry cluster reportedly had fewer N-insertions than the approximately 670-donor mean. Productive rates of about 90% or about 30% were seen for most TCR beta V segments in an earlier analysis.

In the case of this clone: Its antigen remains unidentified.

CDR3 size: 14 residues. J lost 4 bases, V lost 6 bases, and 8 bases had no gene match. Germline CDR1 and CDR2: SQVTM and ANQGSEA. A multiplex PCR was run with 60 Vbeta primers and 13 Jbeta primers. The method was immunoSEQ multiplex PCR; TCRdb's version includes in-frame clones alone and lacks a portion of them. The data hold almost 70,000 clones, with roughly two thirds observed a single time. At the time of sampling, donors were nominally healthy, though unrecorded immune exposures were likely. This sequence originates from a male donor in good health and CMV-seropositive. The sequencing sample was made of PBMCs. The rearrangement links TRBV29-1 to TRBJ2-1, with 8 bases identical to TRBD2. CDR3 nucleotides: TGCAGCGTCGCTACTAGCGGACGATACAATGAGCAGTTCTTC. This sequence encodes CSVATSGRYNEQFF.